This TCR beta chain was recovered during a study of post-analysis software for immune sequencing data. The germline CDR1 and CDR2 sequences are KGHSH and LQKENI. Trimming cost V 1 base and J 0 bases, with 6 bases left between them. There are 14 residues in the CDR3. Included in the TCR beta cDNA libraries were unique molecular identifiers. TCRdb reprocessed the PCR reads with MiXCR, giving one entry per CDR3 protein. The sample contains around 160,000 distinct CDR3 sequences, about 37% of which appear only once. In this sample, this clonotype turned up many times. This chain connects TRBV18 to TRBJ1-2; D gene unclear. The starting material was blood, obtained after autologous hematopoietic stem cell transplantation. This TCR derives from a girl under 18 with multiple sclerosis. The CDR3 reads CASSPQGANYGYTF. The DNA of the CDR3 is TGTGCCAGCTCACCACAAGGAGCTAACTATGGCTACACCTTC.